This entry lists 6 T cell receptor beta chains sequenced from one sample in a study of Ad26.COV2.S vaccination and SARS-CoV-2 variants. Sequenced by immunoSEQ multiplex PCR; TCRdb stores in-frame clones only, minus some. The sample gives hundreds of thousands of clones, around 92% of which show up once; roughly 1.5% is in the top ten. Treatment: approximately 18 received Ad26.COV2.S at low or high dose, single or two shots; five or six received placebo; per-sample allocation not given. It was on day 63 after the first vaccine or placebo injection that samples were taken. The source was peripheral blood, collected in a trial of Ad26.COV2.S vaccine versus placebo. Receptors were obtained from a person aged 18-65 years who received the Ad26.COV2.S COVID-19 vaccine or a placebo.

The chain uses TRBV12-5 and TRBJ2-1; D perhaps matches TRBD1 (6 bases). CDR1 and CDR2 (germline): LGHNT, FRNRAP. CDR3 length equals 18 residues. V was trimmed by 0 bases and J by 0 bases, leaving 15 bases between them. CDR3 protein: CASGLVQGGYFSYNEQFF. CDR3 sequence (DNA): TGTGCTAGTGGTTTGGTACAGGGCGGGTATTTCTCCTACAATGAGCAGTTCTTC.

V usage is TRBV30 and J usage is TRBJ1-1, with TRBD1 matching 7 bases. Germline V gene data show CDR1 as GTSNPN and CDR2 as SVGIG (reference sequence). The CDR3 loop spans 15 amino acids. Losses at the gene ends were 5 bases for V and 1 base for J; bases not matched to a gene: 10. CDR3 sequence reads: CAWDRQGGENTEAFF. CDR3 in DNA: TGTGCCTGGGACAGACAGGGAGGGGAGAACACTGAAGCTTTCTTT.

This chain uses TRBV5-1 with TRBJ2-3, with D possibly TRBD1 on 6 matching bases. Per germline, CDR1 SGHRS and CDR2 YFSETQ. There are 16 residues in the CDR3. V gave up 4 bases and J gave up 3 bases, with 18 bases separating them. The CDR3, as DNA: TGCGCCAGCAGCCCTCCTATACAGGGCAGGACAGATACGCAGTATTTT. As protein: CASSPPIQGRTDTQYF. Based on the CDR3 plus reference TRBV5-1 and TRBJ2-3, the full variable domain is KAGVTQTPRYLIKTRGQQVTLSCSPISGHRSVSWYQQTPGQGLQFLFEYFSETQRNKGNFPGRFSGRQFSNSRSEMNVSTLELGDSALYLCASSPPIQGRTDTQYFGPGTRLTVL.

This chain joins TRBV4-3 and TRBJ2-1; no clear D gene. There are 13 residues in the CDR3. In germline, CDR1 is LGHNA, CDR2 YSLEER. The germline V and J ends were trimmed by 3 bases and 6 bases, with 9 bases remaining between them. This CDR3 is CASSHLGGNEQFF. The CDR3 DNA follows: TGCGCCAGCAGCCACCTAGGTGGCAATGAGCAGTTCTTC.

This chain uses TRBV5-1 with TRBJ2-3; TRBD2 aligns across 8 bases. V dropped 4 bases and J dropped 0; count of bases not matched to a gene: 4. CDR1 is SGHRS, CDR2 YFSETQ, per germline. The CDR3 has 15 amino acids. The CDR3 loop reads CASSTSGTSTDTQYF. DNA of the CDR3: TGCGCCAGCAGCACTAGCGGAACTAGCACAGATACGCAGTATTTT. The full variable domain, in which reference TRBV5-1 and TRBJ2-3 provide the parts outside the CDR3, is KAGVTQTPRYLIKTRGQQVTLSCSPISGHRSVSWYQQTPGQGLQFLFEYFSETQRNKGNFPGRFSGRQFSNSRSEMNVSTLELGDSALYLCASSTSGTSTDTQYFGPGTRLTVL.

This clone was seen just once. DNA for the CDR3: TGTGCCAGCAGCTTTGGAGGAGGACAGGGCTACGAGCAGTACTTC. This gives the protein CASSFGGGQGYEQYF. The V gene is TRBV7-2, the J gene TRBJ2-7; 8 nucleotides agree with TRBD1. CDR3 length: 15 amino acids. Germline lookup yields CDR1 SGHTA and CDR2 FQGNSA. V was clipped by 3 bases and J by 3 bases; unmatched bases: 7.